Listed below are T cell receptor beta chains from one sample, sequenced in a study of blood T cell repertoires in COVID-19. TCRdb's copy holds only in-frame clones and misses some; the assay was immunoSEQ multiplex PCR. This table holds 70,000 to 80,000 clones, about 80% found once. Material: peripheral blood. These receptors all come from a woman aged 80 or older with acute or convalescent COVID-19. Both conserved end residues are part of each CDR3. Fields, in order: clone size, J gene, V gene, D gene, CDR3 protein, CDR3 DNA. D genes are given only for firm matches. Part of the rows lack a size; the others show once, few, many or a class for expanded clones.

few TRBJ2-7 TRBV11-3 - CASSLSGRSYEQYF TGTGCCAGCAGCTTAAGTGGGAGGTCCTACGAGCAGTACTTC
- TRBJ2-6 TRBV15 - CATGGGRGSPSGANVLTF TGTGCCACCGGAGGAGGCAGGGGCTCCCCCTCTGGGGCCAACGTCCTGACTTTC
- TRBJ1-5 TRBV19 - CASSIYSLGQPQHF TGTGCCAGTAGTATATATTCCCTCGGTCAGCCCCAGCATTTT
- TRBJ2-6 TRBV6-2/TRBV6-3 - CASSLSGANVLTF TGTGCCAGCAGTTTATCTGGGGCCAACGTCCTGACTTTC
once TRBJ2-1 TRBV5-6 TRBD2 CASSLAGGATYNEQFF TGTGCCAGCAGCTTGGCCGGGGGGGCGACCTACAATGAGCAGTTCTTC
- TRBJ1-2 TRBV25-1 TRBD1 CASSELTGEVYTF TGTGCCAGCAGTGAATTAACAGGGGAGGTCTACACCTTC
- TRBJ2-7 TRBV5-4 TRBD1 CASSLGQGLYEQYF TGTGCCAGCAGCTTGGGACAGGGGCTCTACGAGCAGTACTTC
few TRBJ1-5 TRBV5-5 - CASSRGGLRGVNQPQHF TGTGCCAGCAGCCGGGGGGGACTTCGGGGAGTCAATCAGCCCCAGCATTTT
- TRBJ2-7 TRBV29-1 TRBD2 CSVARASGSEQYF TGCAGCGTTGCCCGAGCTAGCGGGAGCGAGCAGTACTTC
- TRBJ2-1 TRBV4-1 TRBD2 CASSQSGFAGAYNEQFF TGCGCCAGCAGCCAATCCGGCTTCGCGGGAGCCTACAATGAGCAGTTCTTC
once TRBJ2-6 TRBV6-2/TRBV6-3 - CASSYHRGAGGSGANVLTF TGTGCCAGCAGTTACCACAGGGGAGCGGGTGGCTCTGGGGCCAACGTCCTGACTTTC
- TRBJ2-1 TRBV7-9 TRBD2 CASSLLAGEQFF TGTGCCAGCAGCTTACTAGCGGGGGAGCAGTTCTTC
- TRBJ1-5 TRBV10-2 - CASSSLTQGNSNQPQHF TGCGCCAGCAGCAGTTTAACTCAGGGGAATAGCAATCAGCCCCAGCATTTT
- TRBJ1-6 TRBV4-2 - CASSQDLAGSNSPLHF TGTGCCAGCAGCCAAGATTTAGCGGGCTCTAATTCACCCCTCCACTTT
- TRBJ1-2 TRBV29-1 - CSVDHGQGLDTF TGCAGCGTTGATCATGGGCAGGGCCTAGACACCTTC
- TRBJ2-1 TRBV20-1 - CSVREEFF TGCAGTGTCCGGGAAGAGTTCTTC